Described below is a single T cell receptor (beta chain) sequence and its context. The CDR3 is 19 amino acids. Trimming removed 5 bases from V and 0 bases from J; junction bases left unmatched: 7. CDR1 and CDR2 from the germline V gene are LNHDA and SQIVND (reference sequence). Sequenced by immunoSEQ multiplex PCR; TCRdb stores in-frame clones only, minus some. The sample lists about 180,000 clones; more than 85% were seen once. The source of the sample is a study of control samples from healthy donors and cancer patients. The J gene is TRBJ2-1, the V gene TRBV19, with TRBD2 identical over 16 bases. The specimen sequenced was blood. The receptor's source is a woman aged 40 to 50 in good health. The CDR3 bases are TGTGCCAGTAGTTTAGGGACTAGCGGGAGGGAAAGCTCCTACAATGAGCAGTTCTTC. This sequence encodes CASSLGTSGRESSYNEQFF. The full variable domain, its missing parts supplied by reference TRBV19 and TRBJ2-1, is DGGITQSPKYLFRKEGQNVTLSCEQNLNHDAMYWYRQDPGQGLRLIYYSQIVNDFQKGDIAEGYSVSREKKESFPLTVTSAQKNPTAFYLCASSLGTSGRESSYNEQFFGPGTRLTVL.